This T cell receptor beta chain was sequenced for a study of T cells expressing NK-cell markers. TCRdb reprocessed the 5' RACE reads, keeping one entry per CDR3 protein, no DNA. Recorded for this sample: some 140,000 distinct CDR3 sequences. The clonotype was recovered from a woman aged 45-59 years in good health. The material sequenced was blood T cells: a sorted CD56 or NKG2C T cell subset, CD4+ or CD8+ T cells, or bulk PBMC T cells (not recorded which).

The CDR3 region is CASSRRGSEQYF. The rearrangement links TRBV13 to TRBJ2-7; TCRdb calls TRBD1, which cannot be checked without DNA. Per germline, CDR1 PRHDT and CDR2 FYEKMQ (reference sequence). CDR3 length: 12 amino acids.